This T cell receptor (beta chain) was sequenced during a study of graft-versus-host responses after intestinal transplantation. Study details: Isolated intestinal, liver-intestinal, or multivisceral transplants were what recipients had. Study results and limitations: Investigators detected GvH clones in recipient marrow, with some emerging earlier in ileum or blood.

From germline, CDR1 is LNHDA and CDR2 SQIVND (reference sequence). V shed 3 bases and J shed 6 bases, with 9 bases lying between them. The CDR3 spans 14 residues. This clone showed up just once. What it binds is not known. TCRdb's copy holds only in-frame clones and misses some; the assay was immunoSEQ multiplex PCR. The sample lists 40,000 to 55,000 clones; around 84% were seen once. This receptor was obtained from a human donor who was the organ donor for an intestinal transplant. The rearrangement joins TRBV19 to TRBJ1-6; weak D call: TRBD1 (6 bases). The sample in question was unstimulated CD4+ T cells sorted from spleen or lymph node cells, obtained before transplant. CDR3 sequence reads: CASSIRGGNSPLHF. The CDR3, as DNA: TGTGCCAGTAGTATCAGGGGCGGTAATTCACCCCTCCACTTT.